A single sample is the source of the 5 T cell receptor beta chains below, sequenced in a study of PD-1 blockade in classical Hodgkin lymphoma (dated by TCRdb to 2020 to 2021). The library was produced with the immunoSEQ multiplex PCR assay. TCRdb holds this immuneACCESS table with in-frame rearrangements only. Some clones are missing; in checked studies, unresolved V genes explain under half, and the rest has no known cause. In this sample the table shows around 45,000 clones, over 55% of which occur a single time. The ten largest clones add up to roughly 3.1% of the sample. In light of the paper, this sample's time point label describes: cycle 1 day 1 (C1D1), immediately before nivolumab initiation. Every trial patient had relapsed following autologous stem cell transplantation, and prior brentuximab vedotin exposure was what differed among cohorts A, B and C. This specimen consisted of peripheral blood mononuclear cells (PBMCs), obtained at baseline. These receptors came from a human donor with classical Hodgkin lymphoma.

This CDR3 reads CATNWGGPEAFF. The DNA for the CDR3 is TGTGCCACCAACTGGGGGGGTCCTGAAGCTTTCTTT. J is TRBJ1-1 and V is TRBV5-5, with D perhaps TRBD1 (5 bases). The V end was cut by 9 bases, the J end by 6 bases, with 15 bases between. CDR1 and CDR2 (germline): SGHKS, YYEKEE (reference sequence). The CDR3 is 12 residues long.

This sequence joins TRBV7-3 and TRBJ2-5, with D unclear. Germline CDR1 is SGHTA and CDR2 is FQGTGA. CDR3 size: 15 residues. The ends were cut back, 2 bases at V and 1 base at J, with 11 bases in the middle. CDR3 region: CASSLVGGIQETQYF. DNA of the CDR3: TGTGCCAGCAGCTTAGTAGGCGGAATCCAAGAGACCCAGTACTTC.

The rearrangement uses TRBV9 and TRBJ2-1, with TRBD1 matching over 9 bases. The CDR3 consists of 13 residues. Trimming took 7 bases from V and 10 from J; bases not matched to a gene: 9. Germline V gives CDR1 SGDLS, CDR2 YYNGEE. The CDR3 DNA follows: TGTGCCAGCTCCGGGACAGGGAGGGTGGAGCAGTTCTTC. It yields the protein CASSGTGRVEQFF.

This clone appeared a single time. DNA for the CDR3: TGTGCCAGCAGCGTAGGCCAGGGATACAGGAACTATGGCTACACCTTC. It encodes CASSVGQGYRNYGYTF. The chain joins TRBV9 to TRBJ1-2, with D perhaps TRBD1 (5 bases). V was cut by 0 bases and J by 2 bases, with 14 bases left in between. Germline V gene sequence: CDR1 SGDLS, CDR2 YYNGEE. The CDR3 has 16 residues.

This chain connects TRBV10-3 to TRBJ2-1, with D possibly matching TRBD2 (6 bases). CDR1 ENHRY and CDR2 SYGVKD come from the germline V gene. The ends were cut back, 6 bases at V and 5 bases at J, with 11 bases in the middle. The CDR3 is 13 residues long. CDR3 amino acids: CAISLEGNNEQFF. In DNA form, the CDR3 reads TGTGCCATCAGCCTGGAGGGTAACAATGAGCAGTTCTTC.